Following are 30 T cell receptor beta chains from one sample sequenced in a study of control samples from healthy donors and cancer patients. The method was immunoSEQ multiplex PCR; TCRdb's version includes in-frame clones alone and lacks a portion of them. The data hold roughly 400,000 clones, with 75% to 95% observed a single time. The sequenced sample consisted of PBMCs. Source of these receptors: a man aged 35-49 years with head and neck cancer.

This sequence joins TRBV6-6 and TRBJ1-5, with D tentatively TRBD1 (6 bases). The germline V gene has CDR1 MNHNY and CDR2 SVGAGI (reference sequence). The CDR3 is 14 residues long. V was cut by 0 bases and J by 4 bases, with 7 bases left in between. In DNA form, the CDR3 reads TGTGCCAGCAGTTACTCGGGGGCAAATCAGCCCCAGCATTTT. Protein: CASSYSGANQPQHF.

The chain carries TRBV7-9 and TRBJ1-2; D may be TRBD1 (5 bases). The ends were cut back, 2 bases at V and 7 bases at J, with 17 bases in the middle. CDR1 is SEHNR, CDR2 FQNEAQ, per germline (reference sequence). The CDR3 is made up of 15 amino acids. The CDR3 DNA is TGTGCCAGCAGCTTAAGAAACCCCGCGGGGGGTGGCTACACCTTC. The encoded protein is CASSLRNPAGGGYTF.

V is TRBV9 and J is TRBJ2-7; D is ambiguous. The CDR3 runs 13 residues. Germline V gene lookup returns CDR1 SGDLS and CDR2 YYNGEE. Trimming shortened V by 0 bases and J by 7 bases, and 11 bases separated the two germline ends. The chain's CDR3 is CASSVALTGEQYF. The CDR3 DNA reads TGTGCCAGCAGCGTAGCCCTAACCGGGGAGCAGTACTTC.

This rearrangement joins TRBV7-2 to TRBJ2-7; D is unclear. The CDR3 totals 14 residues. The V and J ends lost 0 bases and 4 bases respectively, with 10 bases between them. Germline V gene sequence: CDR1 SGHTA, CDR2 FQGNSA. The CDR3 loop is CASSLAPEDYEQYF. The CDR3 DNA sequence: TGTGCCAGCAGCTTAGCGCCGGAAGATTACGAGCAGTACTTC.

This clone was seen once. The chain combines TRBV20-1 with TRBJ2-7; 10 bases fit TRBD2. Germline V CDR1 and CDR2: DFQATT, SNEGSKA (reference sequence). V lost 6 bases, J lost 2 bases, and 7 bases stayed unmatched. This CDR3 is built from 14 residues. The CDR3 region has the DNA TGCAGTGCCAGTCATAGCGGGGGGACCTACGAGCAGTACTTC. Its protein is CSASHSGGTYEQYF.

The chain couples TRBV19 to TRBJ2-1, with D tentatively TRBD1 (6 bases). This CDR3 is built from 15 residues. CDR1 and CDR2 from the germline V gene are LNHDA and SQIVND (reference sequence). V lost 4 bases and J lost 4, with 14 bases in between. CDR3 in DNA: TGTGCCAGTAGTACCCCCGACAGGCCATACAATGAGCAGTTCTTC. Translation: CASSTPDRPYNEQFF.

The gene calls are TRBV7-3 and TRBJ2-1; D gene uncertain. The CDR3 extends over 16 amino acids. The germline gives CDR1 SGHTA, CDR2 FQGTGA. The V and J ends lost 2 bases and 0 bases respectively, with 11 bases between them. The CDR3 bases are TGTGCCAGCAGCTTACTAGGCGGCAGCTCCTACAATGAGCAGTTCTTC. Translation: CASSLLGGSSYNEQFF.

The chain carries TRBV6-1 and TRBJ1-1, with D unresolved. V was cut by 0 bases and J by 2 bases, with 7 bases left in between. CDR1 is MNHNS, CDR2 SASEGT, per germline. CDR3 length: 14 residues. This CDR3 is CASSEAGSNTEAFF. The CDR3 nucleotides are TGTGCCAGCAGTGAAGCAGGGTCCAACACTGAAGCTTTCTTT.

The V call is TRBV7-8, the J call TRBJ2-3; D might be TRBD1 (6 bases). Germline CDR1 reads SGHVS; CDR2 reads FQNEAQ. The CDR3 is made up of 14 amino acids. V lost 5 bases and J lost 3, with 12 bases in between. CDR3 in amino acids: CASSRTTGTDTQYF. CDR3 nucleotide sequence: TGTGCCAGCAGCCGCACGACAGGAACAGATACGCAGTATTTT.

The V gene is TRBV2, the J gene TRBJ1-1; 12 bases agree with TRBD1. J was trimmed by 0 bases and V by 2 bases; bases with no gene match: 13. Germline V gene lookup returns CDR1 SNHLY and CDR2 FYNNEI. The CDR3 is 20 amino acids. The DNA of the CDR3 is TGTGCCAGCAGTGAAAGGTTAGCCTCGGGACAGGGGGCCATGAACACTGAAGCTTTCTTT. It specifies CASSERLASGQGAMNTEAFF. Variable domain in full (rest from reference TRBV2 and TRBJ1-1): EPEVTQTPSHQVTQMGQEVILRCVPISNHLYFYWYRQILGQKVEFLVSFYNNEISEKSEIFDDQFSVERPDGSNFTLKIRSTKLEDSAMYFCASSERLASGQGAMNTEAFFGQGTRLTVV.

The chain joins TRBV20-1 to TRBJ1-1; D ambiguous. Germline lookup yields CDR1 DFQATT and CDR2 SNEGSKA (reference sequence). The CDR3 is 13 amino acids. Trimming pared 3 bases from V and 6 bases from J, leaving 14 bases between. The CDR3 DNA follows: TGCAGTGCTAGTCATTTCGCTCCTTCTGAAGCTTTCTTT. Its protein is CSASHFAPSEAFF.

This sequence joins TRBV4-2 and TRBJ2-2, with 9 bases matching TRBD1. The length of the CDR3 is 16 residues. The germline gives CDR1 LGHNA, CDR2 YNFKEQ. V trimming: 5 bases; J trimming: 4 bases; junction bases outside the gene matches: 8. The CDR3 spells CASSGRQGEITGELFF. The CDR3 coding sequence is TGTGCCAGCAGCGGTCGACAGGGGGAGATCACCGGGGAGCTGTTTTTT.

The chain uses TRBV6-5 and TRBJ1-1, with D possibly being TRBD1 (5 bases). Per germline, CDR1 MNHEY and CDR2 SVGAGI. This CDR3 is built from 13 residues. Trimming removed 7 bases from V and 5 bases from J, with 14 bases in between. CDR3: CASNQPWGTEAFF. CDR3 sequence (DNA): TGTGCCAGCAACCAGCCTTGGGGGACTGAAGCTTTCTTT.

As for this clone: Distinct nucleotide sequences in the sample also encode this CDR3. The CDR3 DNA is TGCGCCAGCAGCTTGGGACAGGGTAGCTATGGCTACACCTTC. It yields the protein CASSLGQGSYGYTF. The rearrangement uses TRBV5-1 and TRBJ1-2; 7 bases line up with TRBD1. The CDR3 is 14 residues long. Looked up from germline, CDR1 is SGHRS and CDR2 is YFSETQ. Unmatched junction bases numbered 3, after V lost 0 bases and J lost 4 bases.

This sequence joins TRBV28 and TRBJ1-4; TRBD1 matches at 8 bases. The CDR3 length is 14 residues. Germline values: CDR1 MDHEN, CDR2 SYDVKM. V lost 6 bases, J lost 5 bases, and 5 bases stayed unmatched. CDR3 loop: CASSPGQGNEKLFF. The CDR3, as DNA: TGTGCCAGCAGCCCAGGACAGGGCAATGAAAAACTGTTTTTT.

The DNA of the CDR3 is TGTGCCAGCATCTCTAGCGGGACCGGGGAGCTGTTTTTT. Its translation: CASISSGTGELFF. The chain combines TRBV6-5 with TRBJ2-2, with TRBD2 identical over 8 bases. Germline values: CDR1 MNHEY, CDR2 SVGAGI. CDR3 length: 13 residues. J lost 5 bases, V lost 7 bases, and 3 bases had no gene match.

This chain links TRBV27 with TRBJ2-7; a possible D gene is TRBD1 (5 bases). The CDR3 runs 15 residues. Germline CDR1 reads MNHEY; CDR2 reads SMNVEV (reference sequence). The V gene lost 3 bases and the J gene lost 1 base, with 13 bases spanning the gap. The CDR3 loop is CASSFANTGSYEQYF. In nucleotides, the CDR3 is TGTGCCAGCAGTTTCGCTAACACAGGATCCTACGAGCAGTACTTC.

The rearrangement uses TRBV5-4 and TRBJ1-2; no firm D call. Trimming shortened V by 4 bases and J by 1 base, and 11 bases separated the two germline ends. The germline V gene has CDR1 SGHNT and CDR2 YYREEE (reference sequence). This CDR3 contains 14 residues. This chain's CDR3 is CASSPGQLNYGYTF. CDR3 in DNA: TGTGCCAGCAGCCCCGGGCAACTTAACTATGGCTACACCTTC.

On this clone itself: This CDR3 fails to terminate in the conserved phenylalanine or tryptophan, so it likely reflects a read error. The chain carries TRBV11-2 and TRBJ1-2; D ambiguous. Deletions cut 4 bases from V and 8 bases from J, with 11 bases between. This CDR3 comprises 12 residues. The V gene's germline CDR1 is SGHAT and CDR2 FQNNGV. The CDR3 here is CASSSSGGGYTL. The CDR3 region has the DNA TGTGCCAGCAGCTCCAGTGGCGGGGGCTACACCCTC.

This rearrangement joins TRBV5-8 to TRBJ1-2; TRBD1 is a possible D gene (5 bases). Germline CDR1 and CDR2: SGHTS and YDEGEE. The CDR3 loop spans 12 amino acids. V was cut by 6 bases and J by 8 bases, with 14 bases left in between. CDR3 in DNA: TGTGCCAGCACCCCTTGGGGCATCGGCTACACCTTC. Its translation is CASTPWGIGYTF.

V and J are TRBV24-1 and TRBJ2-7; no reliable D call. This CDR3 spans 13 amino acids. Trimming removed 3 bases at V and 2 bases at J, with 7 bases between. Per the germline V gene, CDR1 is KGHDR and CDR2 is SFDVKD. CDR3 DNA sequence: TGTGCCACCAGTGATGAAGGGCCCTACGAGCAGTACTTC. Translated: CATSDEGPYEQYF.

The J gene is TRBJ1-1, the V gene TRBV25-1; the D is unclear. Germline V gives CDR1 MGHDK, CDR2 SYGVNS. The CDR3 runs 13 residues. V was pared by 10 bases and J by 2 bases, with 14 bases between. The CDR3 protein is CATHGRRNTEAFF. In nucleotides, the CDR3 is TGTGCCACACATGGTAGGAGAAACACTGAAGCTTTCTTT.

About this clone: This specimen includes other DNA sequences encoding the same CDR3. The gene calls are TRBV18 and TRBJ1-1, with D hard to call. The CDR3 length is 15 residues. The V end was cut by 3 bases, the J end by 0 bases, with 11 bases between. Germline CDR1 is KGHSH and CDR2 is LQKENI. For the CDR3, the DNA is TGTGCCAGCTCACCCCGAGGTGAATTGAACACTGAAGCTTTCTTT. Its protein is CASSPRGELNTEAFF.

Note on this clone: The same CDR3 is also encoded by other DNA sequences in this sample. CDR3 sequence: CASSGGSSYEQYF. DNA of the CDR3: TGTGCCAGCAGCGGCGGGAGCTCCTACGAGCAGTACTTC. The chain has TRBV27 and TRBJ2-7; 7 bases map to TRBD2. The CDR3 is 13 residues long. Germline CDR1 and CDR2: MNHEY and SMNVEV (reference sequence). With V trimmed by 6 bases and J by 0 bases, 2 bases remained unmatched.

The rearrangement joins TRBV29-1 to TRBJ1-2; D perhaps matches TRBD1 (6 bases). Looked up from germline, CDR1 is SQVTM and CDR2 is ANQGSEA. The CDR3 consists of 14 residues. Trimming left V 0 bases short and J 7 bases short, with 15 bases between. CDR3 amino acids: CSVEDRGTWVGYTF. In DNA, the CDR3 is TGCAGCGTTGAAGATCGCGGGACATGGGTTGGCTACACCTTC. Complete variable domain (other parts from reference TRBV29-1 and TRBJ1-2): SAVISQKPSRDICQRGTSLTIQCQVDSQVTMMFWYRQQPGQSLTLIATANQGSEATYESGFVIDKFPISRPNLTFSTLTVSNMSPEDSSIYLCSVEDRGTWVGYTFGSGTRLTVV.

The V gene is TRBV5-5, the J gene TRBJ1-5; TRBD1 aligns across 8 bases. With V trimmed by 4 bases and J by 6 bases, 15 bases remained unmatched. The CDR3 sequence is 17 residues long. Germline V CDR1 and CDR2: SGHKS, YYEKEE (reference sequence). The CDR3 nucleotides are TGTGCCAGCAGCCAGACGCCGACAGGGGCTCTCGGTCAGCCCCAGCATTTT. Translation gives CASSQTPTGALGQPQHF.

This clone was picked up a small number of times. V and J are TRBV9 and TRBJ1-2; TRBD1 aligns across 11 bases. The germline V gene has CDR1 SGDLS and CDR2 YYNGEE. The CDR3 has 15 amino acids. The V gene end was trimmed by 4 bases and the J gene end by 4 bases; junction bases not matched to a gene: 6. The CDR3 region is CASSIGQGAIYGYTF. The CDR3 DNA reads as TGTGCCAGCAGCATAGGACAGGGGGCGATCTATGGCTACACCTTC.

The J gene is TRBJ2-1, the V gene TRBV11-2, with a weak D call TRBD1 (5 bases). This CDR3 spans 12 amino acids. The V and J ends lost 2 bases and 9 bases respectively, with 8 bases between them. Germline V gene sequence: CDR1 SGHAT, CDR2 FQNNGV. This CDR3 reads CASSLQQGEQFF. CDR3 DNA sequence: TGTGCCAGCAGCTTACAGCAGGGTGAGCAGTTCTTC.

V gene TRBV28 combines with J gene TRBJ2-2; D may be TRBD1 (5 bases). Between the trimmed V and J ends, which lost 5 bases and 1 base, there was a span of 8 bases. There are 14 residues in the CDR3. Per germline, CDR1 MDHEN and CDR2 SYDVKM. In DNA, the CDR3 is TGTGCCAGCAGTGCAGACAGGAACACCGGGGAGCTGTTTTTT. It translates to CASSADRNTGELFF. The full variable domain, rest sourced from reference TRBV28 and TRBJ2-2, is DVKVTQSSRYLVKRTGEKVFLECVQDMDHENMFWYRQDPGLGLRLIYFSYDVKMKEKGDIPEGYSVSREKKERFSLILESASTNQTSMYLCASSADRNTGELFFGEGSRLTVL.

This clone has just a few counts. The rearrangement joins TRBV11-2 to TRBJ2-7, with D hard to call. Germline V lookup: CDR1 SGHAT, CDR2 FQNNGV. The V gene lost 7 bases and the J gene lost 2 bases, with 12 bases spanning the gap. This CDR3 has 13 residues. As DNA, the CDR3 is TGTGCCAGCACCCAATCCCAGACCTACGAGCAGTACTTC. Its protein is CASTQSQTYEQYF.